Listed below are T cell receptor beta chains from one sample, sequenced in a study of Tregs in tolerant kidney transplant recipients. TCRdb's table, derived via immunoSEQ multiplex PCR, lists solely in-frame clones and lacks some. The data contain some 240,000 clones, roughly 80% of them seen just once; the ten biggest clones take up around 0.6%. Specimen: CD4+ T cells from blood. The receptors here all came from a human donor in good health. Both conserved end residues are part of each CDR3. The D gene is left open where the match is weak. Some rows mark clone size as missing; the rest say once, few, many or name a class of expanded clone.

CDR3 length	clone size	V gene	J gene	D gene	CDR3 DNA	CDR3 protein
17	once	TRBV4-1	TRBJ2-5	TRBD2	TGCGCCAGCAGCCAAGAAGGGGGACTAGCGATCAGAGAGACCCAGTACTTC	CASSQEGGLAIRETQYF
11	.	TRBV2	TRBJ1-6	.	TGTGCCAGCACGCCAAATTCACCCCTCCACTTT	CASTPNSPLHF
14	.	TRBV7-7	TRBJ2-3	.	TGTGCCAGCAGCTTGGACAGTTACACAGATACGCAGTATTTT	CASSLDSYTDTQYF
16	.	TRBV4-2	TRBJ2-7	TRBD2	TGTGCCAGCAGCCAAGTAGGTAGCGGGGGGGCCTACGAGCAGTACTTC	CASSQVGSGGAYEQYF
16	once	TRBV7-8	TRBJ2-1	TRBD2	TGTGCCAGCAGCGTCCGGACTAGCGGGAGGTCCGATGAGCAGTTCTTC	CASSVRTSGRSDEQFF
14	few	TRBV25-1	TRBJ2-5	.	TGTGCCAGCAGTCTTTCTCAGGGGCCAGAGACCCAGTACTTC	CASSLSQGPETQYF
14	.	TRBV2	TRBJ1-2	TRBD1	TGTGCCAGCAGTGAAGGACAGGGGGACTATGGCTACACCTTC	CASSEGQGDYGYTF
14	.	TRBV5-1	TRBJ1-2	.	TGCGCCAGCAGCCTTGGAGGGGCGAACTATGGCTACACCTTC	CASSLGGANYGYTF
13	.	TRBV10-3	TRBJ2-2	.	TGTGCCATCAGTGAGTTTGGGGACGGGGAGCTGTTTTTT	CAISEFGDGELFF
12	.	TRBV4-1	TRBJ1-5	.	TGCGCCAGCAGCCAGGGTAGTCAGCCCCAGCATTTT	CASSQGSQPQHF
14	few	TRBV6-5	TRBJ1-2	.	TGTGCCAGCAGTTACCCGGGACGTAGGGAGGGCTACACCTTC	CASSYPGRREGYTF
22	once	TRBV5-1	TRBJ2-3	TRBD2	TGCGCCAGCAGCTTGGCCGATTGGTCAGCCGGGACTAGCGGGAGGGCCGCAGATACGCAGTATTTT	CASSLADWSAGTSGRAADTQYF
14	.	TRBV5-5	TRBJ2-7	TRBD1	TGTGCCAGCAGCCGGGGGACAGGGTCCTACGAGCAGTACTTC	CASSRGTGSYEQYF
18	.	TRBV9	TRBJ2-3	TRBD2	TGTGCCAGCAGCCTTAGTGGGTTAGCGGGAGATAGGACAGATACGCAGTATTTT	CASSLSGLAGDRTDTQYF
14	.	TRBV15	TRBJ1-4	.	TGTGCCACCAGCAGAGATATTATTCAAAAAAAACTGTTTTTT	CATSRDIIQKKLFF
14	once	TRBV5-1	TRBJ2-1	.	TGCGCCAGCAGCCGGGACGGGGCGGAGGCTGAGCAGTTCTTC	CASSRDGAEAEQFF
15	.	TRBV21-1	TRBJ1-5	.	TGTGCCAGCAGCAAAACGGGACCTCCCTCCCCTCCCCAGCATTTT	CASSKTGPPSPPQHF
14	.	TRBV5-1	TRBJ2-5	.	TGCGCCAGCAGCTTGTTCTCAGGGCAAGAGACCCAGTACTTC	CASSLFSGQETQYF
13	.	TRBV11-2	TRBJ2-5	.	TGTGCCAGCAGCTTATTCGGGGCAGAGACCCAGTACTTC	CASSLFGAETQYF
14	.	TRBV19	TRBJ1-6	TRBD1	TGTGCCAGTAGAAGGGGACAGACCGTTTCACCCCTCCACTTT	CASRRGQTVSPLHF
15	.	TRBV18	TRBJ1-3	TRBD1	TGTGCCAGCTCAGGACAGGGCGCGGCGGGAAACACCATATATTTT	CASSGQGAAGNTIYF
14	.	TRBV29-1	TRBJ2-3	.	TGCAGCGTGGGGGCCCGAAGGGGTGGAGATACGCAGTATTTT	CSVGARRGGDTQYF
16	.	TRBV11-2	TRBJ1-4	.	TGTGCCAGCAGCTTGATACAGGGTGCAACTAATGAAAAACTGTTTTTT	CASSLIQGATNEKLFF
11	few	TRBV6-1	TRBJ1-1	.	TGTGCCAGCAGTGGGGGACTAGTAGCTTTCTTT	CASSGGLVAFF
20	.	TRBV19	TRBJ2-3	TRBD2	TGTGCCAGTAGTATGAGGCGGGAGGGTACCTCTTTCTATGGCACAGATACGCAGTATTTT	CASSMRREGTSFYGTDTQYF
15	.	TRBV5-8	TRBJ2-1	TRBD2	TGTGCCAGCAGACCCCGGACTAGCGTCCTCAATGAGCAGTTCTTC	CASRPRTSVLNEQFF
15	.	TRBV5-5	TRBJ1-1	.	TGTGCCAGCAGCTTTAGAAGGGGGGTCGACACTGAAGCTTTCTTT	CASSFRRGVDTEAFF
10	.	TRBV9	TRBJ1-3	.	TGTGCCAGCAGCGTAGATTACCCTTATTTT	CASSVDYPYF
13	.	TRBV6-6	TRBJ2-7	.	TGTGCCAGCAGGCTCGGGACTCCCTACGAGCAGTACTTC	CASRLGTPYEQYF
15	.	TRBV2	TRBJ2-1	TRBD1	TGTGCCAGCAGTTCCGACAGGGGGGGCTACAATGAGCAGTTCTTC	CASSSDRGGYNEQFF
15	.	TRBV27	TRBJ2-1	TRBD2	TGTGCCAGCAGTTTGACTAGCACCCCCTACAATGAGCAGTTCTTC	CASSLTSTPYNEQFF
14	.	TRBV5-4	TRBJ1-2	TRBD1	TGTGCCAGCAGCTCTGGACAGGCTAACTATGGCTACACCTTC	CASSSGQANYGYTF
17	.	TRBV19	TRBJ2-7	TRBD2	TGTGCCAGTACCGCCCGGGTAGCGGGAGGGATACCCTACGAGCAGTACTTC	CASTARVAGGIPYEQYF
11	.	TRBV2	TRBJ2-3	TRBD2	TGTGCCAGCAGTGAAGGGTTGCGGGAGAATTTT	CASSEGLRENF
15	.	TRBV7-2	TRBJ2-7	.	TGTGCCAGCAGATTCCGGGCGCTGGATCCCTACGAGCAGTACTTC	CASRFRALDPYEQYF
17	few	TRBV19	TRBJ2-2	.	TGTGCCAGTACTCCCACGGCCGACAGCCCTAACACCGGGGAGCTGTTTTTT	CASTPTADSPNTGELFF
15	.	TRBV11-2	TRBJ2-7	TRBD1	TGTGCCAGCAGCTTAGATCCCGGGACAGGTAACGAGCAGTACTTC	CASSLDPGTGNEQYF
11	few	TRBV20-1	TRBJ1-1	.	TGCAGTGCTCGAGAGAACACTGAAGCTTTCTTT	CSARENTEAFF
15	few	TRBV2	TRBJ2-6	.	TGTGCCAGCAGTGAACGCCTCTCTGGGGCCAACGTCCTGACTTTC	CASSERLSGANVLTF
15	.	TRBV7-6	TRBJ2-7	.	TGTGCCAGCAGCTTAGCACGGGGCAGCGCCTACGAGCAGTACTTC	CASSLARGSAYEQYF
18	once	TRBV7-2	TRBJ2-2	TRBD2	TGTGCCAGCAGCTTAGTAGGAGTAGCGGGATCCGGCACCGGGGAGCTGTTTTTT	CASSLVGVAGSGTGELFF
14	once	TRBV2	TRBJ1-2	TRBD1	TGTGCCAGCAGAGAAGGGGGCAGGAGCTATGGCTACACCTTC	CASREGGRSYGYTF
17	.	TRBV7-2	TRBJ2-1	TRBD2	TGTGCCAGCAGCTTAGTCCCTAGCGGGTTCGGGTACAATGAGCAGTTCTTC	CASSLVPSGFGYNEQFF
15	.	TRBV10-2	TRBJ2-7	TRBD1	TGCGCCAGCAGTTCCGGGACAGGGGCCTCCTACGAGCAGTACTTC	CASSSGTGASYEQYF
15	.	TRBV5-6	TRBJ2-3	TRBD2	TGTGCCACCGTAGCGGGAGGGCCGAGCACAGATACGCAGTATTTT	CATVAGGPSTDTQYF
15	.	TRBV11-3	TRBJ2-7	TRBD1	TGTGCCAGCAGCTTAGGTGGGACAGCGCCCTACGAGCAGTACTTC	CASSLGGTAPYEQYF
15	.	TRBV7-6	TRBJ1-3	.	TGTGCCAGCAGCTTAGCAGGGGCAGGTGGAAACACCATATATTTT	CASSLAGAGGNTIYF
13	.	TRBV18	TRBJ2-5	TRBD1	TGTGCCAGCTCAAATGACAGGGGAGAGACCCAGTACTTC	CASSNDRGETQYF
13	.	TRBV18	TRBJ1-1	.	TGTGCCAGCTCTTCCGGGACCCACCTTGAAGCTTTCTTT	CASSSGTHLEAFF
15	.	TRBV27	TRBJ1-1	.	TGTGCCAGCAGTTTATCGCGTCTCATGAACACTGAAGCTTTCTTT	CASSLSRLMNTEAFF
13	.	TRBV5-5	TRBJ1-5	.	TGTGCCAGCAGCTTGGAGGAGAATCAGCCCCAGCATTTT	CASSLEENQPQHF
16	once	TRBV5-1	TRBJ2-2	.	TGCGCCAGCAGCGCCTTCATCCAGGGTAGCGCCGGGGAGCTGTTTTTT	CASSAFIQGSAGELFF
20	.	TRBV27	TRBJ2-1	TRBD2	TGTGCCAGCAGTCGCTCCGGGACTAGCGGGATTATGAGCTCCTACAATGAGCAGTTCTTC	CASSRSGTSGIMSSYNEQFF
11	.	TRBV29-1	TRBJ1-3	.	TGCAGCGTTGGATCTGGAAACACCATATATTTT	CSVGSGNTIYF
17	.	TRBV18	TRBJ2-1	TRBD2	TGTGCCAGCTCACCGCAAATTACTAGCGGGAAGTACAATGAGCAGTTCTTC	CASSPQITSGKYNEQFF
12	few	TRBV5-1	TRBJ2-3	.	TGCGCCAGCAGCTTAGCCACAGATACGCAGTATTTT	CASSLATDTQYF
11	.	TRBV20-1	TRBJ1-2	.	TGCAGTGGAGGGTCGCCCTATGGCTACACCTTC	CSGGSPYGYTF
15	.	TRBV7-7	TRBJ2-1	.	TGTGCCAGCAGCCCGGGGAGAGGGGCCAACAATGAGCAGTTCTTC	CASSPGRGANNEQFF
14	.	TRBV6-5	TRBJ2-5	TRBD1	TGTGCCAGCAGGGGGACAGGCCGCCAAGAGACCCAGTACTTC	CASRGTGRQETQYF